This T cell receptor beta chain was recovered during a study of glioma-infiltrating T cells. On the study more broadly: Before surgery, glioma patients received dexamethasone for at most six days.

Study-level results: Tissue and blood shared very few CDR3 sequences.

Using RNA template, CDR3s of TCR alpha and beta were amplified with iRepertoire arm-PCR. TCRdb processed the multiplex PCR reads anew with MiXCR; each CDR3 protein has one entry. Here the sample spans roughly 350,000 distinct CDR3 sequences, roughly 41% being singletons. This clonotype was seen only a few times. No antigen is known for it. The germline CDR1 and CDR2 sequences are MNHNS and SASEGT. The CDR3 is 14 amino acids. V was shortened by 5 bases and J by 4 bases, with 12 bases between the two germline ends. The clonotype comes from a human donor with low-grade glioma or glioblastoma, undergoing nonglioma brain surgery, or in good health (not recorded which). This chain joins TRBV6-1 and TRBJ1-3; possibly TRBD1 for D (5 bases). Sequencing input: glioma tissue, nonneoplastic brain tissue, or PBMCs (not recorded which). CDR3 nucleotide sequence: TGTGCCAGCAGTCGGGACGGAACGGGAAACACCATATATTTT. Protein sequence: CASSRDGTGNTIYF.